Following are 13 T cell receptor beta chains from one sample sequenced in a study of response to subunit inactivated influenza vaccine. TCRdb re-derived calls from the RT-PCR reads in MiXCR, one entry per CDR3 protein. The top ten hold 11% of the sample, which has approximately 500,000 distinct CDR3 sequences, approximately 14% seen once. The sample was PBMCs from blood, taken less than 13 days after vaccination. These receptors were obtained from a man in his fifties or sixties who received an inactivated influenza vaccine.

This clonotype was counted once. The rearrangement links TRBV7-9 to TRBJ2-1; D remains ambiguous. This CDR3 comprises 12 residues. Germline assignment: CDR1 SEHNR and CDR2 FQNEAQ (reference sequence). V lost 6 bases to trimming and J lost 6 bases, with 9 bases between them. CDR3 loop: CASSWSLNEQFF. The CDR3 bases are TGTGCCAGCAGTTGGAGCCTCAATGAGCAGTTCTTC. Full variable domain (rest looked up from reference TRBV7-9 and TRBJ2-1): DTGVSQNPRHKITKRGQNVTFRCDPISEHNRLYWYRQTLGQGPEFLTYFQNEAQLEKSRLLSDRFSAERPKGSFSTLEIQRTEQGDSAMYLCASSWSLNEQFFGPGTRLTVL.

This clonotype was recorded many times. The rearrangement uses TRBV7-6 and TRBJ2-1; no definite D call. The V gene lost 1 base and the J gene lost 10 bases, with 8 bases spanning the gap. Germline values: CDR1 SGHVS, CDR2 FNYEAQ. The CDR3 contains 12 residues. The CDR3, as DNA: TGTGCCAGCAGCTTAGGCCCGGAGGAGCAGTTCTTC. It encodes CASSLGPEEQFF.

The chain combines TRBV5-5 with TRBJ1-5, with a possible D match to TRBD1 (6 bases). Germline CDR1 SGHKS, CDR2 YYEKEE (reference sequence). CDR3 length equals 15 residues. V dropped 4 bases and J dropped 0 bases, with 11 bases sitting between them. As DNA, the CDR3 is TGTGCCAGCAGCAGGGGACACTATAGCAATCAGCCCCAGCATTTT. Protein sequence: CASSRGHYSNQPQHF.

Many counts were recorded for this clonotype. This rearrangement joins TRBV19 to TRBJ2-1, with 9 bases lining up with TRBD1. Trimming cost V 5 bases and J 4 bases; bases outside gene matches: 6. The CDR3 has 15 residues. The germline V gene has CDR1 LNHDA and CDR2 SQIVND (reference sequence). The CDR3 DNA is TGTGCCAGTAGTTATGGGACAGGGATTTACAATGAGCAGTTCTTC. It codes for CASSYGTGIYNEQFF.

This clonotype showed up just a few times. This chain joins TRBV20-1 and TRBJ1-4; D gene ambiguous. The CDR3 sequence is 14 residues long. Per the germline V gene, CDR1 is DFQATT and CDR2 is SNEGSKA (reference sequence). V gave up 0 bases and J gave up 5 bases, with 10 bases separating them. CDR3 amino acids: CSARDRGTNEKLFF. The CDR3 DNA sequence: TGCAGTGCTAGAGATCGGGGTACGAATGAAAAACTGTTTTTT.

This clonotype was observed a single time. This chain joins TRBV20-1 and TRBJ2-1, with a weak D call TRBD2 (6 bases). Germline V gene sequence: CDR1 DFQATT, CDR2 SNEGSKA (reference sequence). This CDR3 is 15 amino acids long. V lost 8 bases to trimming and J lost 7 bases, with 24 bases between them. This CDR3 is CSSTLPGDFSNEQFF. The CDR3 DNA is TGCAGTTCCACCCTACCGGGAGATTTCAGTAATGAGCAGTTCTTC.

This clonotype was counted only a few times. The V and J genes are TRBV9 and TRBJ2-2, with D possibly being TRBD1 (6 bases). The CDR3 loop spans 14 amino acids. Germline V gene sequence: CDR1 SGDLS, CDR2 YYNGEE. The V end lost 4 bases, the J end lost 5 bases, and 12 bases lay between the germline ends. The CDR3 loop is CASSFNQGTGELFF. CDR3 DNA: TGTGCCAGCAGCTTCAATCAGGGGACCGGGGAGCTGTTTTTT.

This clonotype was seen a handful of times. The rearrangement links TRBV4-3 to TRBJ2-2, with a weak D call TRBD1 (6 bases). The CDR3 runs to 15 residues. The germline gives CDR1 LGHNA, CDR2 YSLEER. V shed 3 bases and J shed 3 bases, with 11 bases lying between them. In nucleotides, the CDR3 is TGCGCCAGCAGCCACCGAGGGGGACACACCGGGGAGCTGTTTTTT. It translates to CASSHRGGHTGELFF.

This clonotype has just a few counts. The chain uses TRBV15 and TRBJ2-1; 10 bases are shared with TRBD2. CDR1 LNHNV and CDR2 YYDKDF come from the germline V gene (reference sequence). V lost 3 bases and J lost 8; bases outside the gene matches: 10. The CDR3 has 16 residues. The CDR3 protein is CATSRETSGIQYEQFF. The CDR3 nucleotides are TGTGCCACCAGCAGGGAAACTAGCGGGATTCAGTATGAGCAGTTCTTC.

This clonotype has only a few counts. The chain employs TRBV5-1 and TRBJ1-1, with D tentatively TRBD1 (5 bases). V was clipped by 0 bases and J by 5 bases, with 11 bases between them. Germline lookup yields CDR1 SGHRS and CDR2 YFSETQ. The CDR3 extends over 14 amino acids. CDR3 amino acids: CASSLVGVGTEAFF. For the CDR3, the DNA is TGCGCCAGCAGCTTGGTAGGGGTCGGGACTGAAGCTTTCTTT. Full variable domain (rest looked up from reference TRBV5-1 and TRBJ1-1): KAGVTQTPRYLIKTRGQQVTLSCSPISGHRSVSWYQQTPGQGLQFLFEYFSETQRNKGNFPGRFSGRQFSNSRSEMNVSTLELGDSALYLCASSLVGVGTEAFFGQGTRLTVV.

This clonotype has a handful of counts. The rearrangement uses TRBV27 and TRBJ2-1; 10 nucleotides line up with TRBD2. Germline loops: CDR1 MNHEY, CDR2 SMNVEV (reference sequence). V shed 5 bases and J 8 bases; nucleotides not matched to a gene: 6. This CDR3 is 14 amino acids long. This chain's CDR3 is CASSLLAGRHEQFF. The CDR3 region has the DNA TGTGCCAGCAGTCTACTAGCGGGAAGGCATGAGCAGTTCTTC.

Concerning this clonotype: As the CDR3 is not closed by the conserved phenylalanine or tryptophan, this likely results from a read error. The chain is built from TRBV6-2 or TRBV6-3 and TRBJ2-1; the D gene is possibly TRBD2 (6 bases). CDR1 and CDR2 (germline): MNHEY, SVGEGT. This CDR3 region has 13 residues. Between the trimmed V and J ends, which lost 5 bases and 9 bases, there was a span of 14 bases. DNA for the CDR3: TGTGCCAGCAGTCTAAGAACTAGCAGTGAGCAGTTCATC. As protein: CASSLRTSSEQFI.

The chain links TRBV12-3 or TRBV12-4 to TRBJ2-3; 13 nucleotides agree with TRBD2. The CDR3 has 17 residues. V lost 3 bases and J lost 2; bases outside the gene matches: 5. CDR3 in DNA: TGTGCCAGCAGTTTCGGGGGGACTAGCGGGACCACAGATACGCAGTATTTT. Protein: CASSFGGTSGTTDTQYF.